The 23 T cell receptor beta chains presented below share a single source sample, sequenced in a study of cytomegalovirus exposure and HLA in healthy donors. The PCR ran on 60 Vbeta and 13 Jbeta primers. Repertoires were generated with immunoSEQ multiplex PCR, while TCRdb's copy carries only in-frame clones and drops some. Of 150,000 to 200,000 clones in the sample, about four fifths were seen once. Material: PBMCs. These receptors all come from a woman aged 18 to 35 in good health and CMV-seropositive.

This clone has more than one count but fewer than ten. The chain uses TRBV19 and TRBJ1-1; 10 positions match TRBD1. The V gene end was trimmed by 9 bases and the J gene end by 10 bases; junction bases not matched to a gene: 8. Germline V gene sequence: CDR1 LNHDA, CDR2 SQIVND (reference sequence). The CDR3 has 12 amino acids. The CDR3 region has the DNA TGTGCCAGCCACGGACAGGGGGGGGCAGCTTTCTTT. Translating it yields CASHGQGGAAFF. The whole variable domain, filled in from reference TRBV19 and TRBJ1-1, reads DGGITQSPKYLFRKEGQNVTLSCEQNLNHDAMYWYRQDPGQGLRLIYYSQIVNDFQKGDIAEGYSVSREKKESFPLTVTSAQKNPTAFYLCASHGQGGAAFFGQGTRLTVV.

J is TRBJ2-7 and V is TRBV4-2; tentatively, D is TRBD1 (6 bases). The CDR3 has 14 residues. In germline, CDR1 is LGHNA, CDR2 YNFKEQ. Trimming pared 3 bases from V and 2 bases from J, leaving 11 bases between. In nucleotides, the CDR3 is TGTGCCAGCAGCCACGAGACAGGCCCCTACGAGCAGTACTTC. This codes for CASSHETGPYEQYF.

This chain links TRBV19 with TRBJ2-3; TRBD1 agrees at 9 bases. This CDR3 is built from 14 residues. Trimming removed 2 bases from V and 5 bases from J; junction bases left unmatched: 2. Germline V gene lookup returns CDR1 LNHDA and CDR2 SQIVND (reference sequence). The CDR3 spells CASSIRTGVDTQYF. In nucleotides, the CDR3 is TGTGCCAGTAGTATAAGGACAGGGGTAGATACGCAGTATTTT.

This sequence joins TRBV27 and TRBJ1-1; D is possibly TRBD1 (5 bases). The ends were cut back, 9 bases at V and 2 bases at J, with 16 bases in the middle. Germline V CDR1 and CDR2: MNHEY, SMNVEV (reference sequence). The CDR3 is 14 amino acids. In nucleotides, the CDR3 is TGTGCCAGTGGGAGGGAGGGGAGAAACACTGAAGCTTTCTTT. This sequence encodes CASGREGRNTEAFF.

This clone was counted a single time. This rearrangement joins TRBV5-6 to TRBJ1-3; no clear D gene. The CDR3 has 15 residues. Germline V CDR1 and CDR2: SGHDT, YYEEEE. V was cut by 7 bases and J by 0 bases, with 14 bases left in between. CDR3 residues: CASQSTRSSGNTIYF. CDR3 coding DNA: TGTGCCAGCCAATCTACGCGGAGCTCTGGAAACACCATATATTTT.

CDR3 nucleotides: TGTGCCAGCAGCCCGGGACTAGCGGGGGATACGCAGTATTTT. Translation: CASSPGLAGDTQYF. The chain has TRBV9 and TRBJ2-3; 13 bases agree with TRBD2. The germline CDR1 and CDR2 sequences are SGDLS and YYNGEE. This CDR3 contains 14 residues. The trim removed 4 bases at V and 6 bases at J, leaving 2 bases unmatched. Together with reference TRBV9 and TRBJ2-3, the CDR3 gives the full variable domain: DSGVTQTPKHLITATGQRVTLRCSPRSGDLSVYWYQQSLDQGLQFLIQYYNGEERAKGNILERFSAQQFPDLHSELNLSSLELGDSALYFCASSPGLAGDTQYFGPGTRLTVL.

The CDR3 region is CASSHSTAPGETQYF. The CDR3 DNA reads as TGTGCCAGCAGCCACTCGACGGCCCCGGGGGAGACCCAGTACTTC. The V and J genes are TRBV5-4 and TRBJ2-5; D perhaps matches TRBD2 (5 bases). The length of the CDR3 is 15 residues. Germline CDR1 is SGHNT and CDR2 is YYREEE (reference sequence). V dropped 4 bases and J dropped 5 bases, with 18 bases sitting between them.

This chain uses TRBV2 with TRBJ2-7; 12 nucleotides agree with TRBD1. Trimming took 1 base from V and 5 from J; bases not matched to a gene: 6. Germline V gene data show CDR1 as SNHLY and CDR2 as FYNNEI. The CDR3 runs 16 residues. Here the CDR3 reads CASSEGMGQGANEQYF. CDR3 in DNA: TGTGCCAGCAGTGAAGGAATGGGACAGGGGGCCAACGAGCAGTACTTC. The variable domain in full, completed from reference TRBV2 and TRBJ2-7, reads EPEVTQTPSHQVTQMGQEVILRCVPISNHLYFYWYRQILGQKVEFLVSFYNNEISEKSEIFDDQFSVERPDGSNFTLKIRSTKLEDSAMYFCASSEGMGQGANEQYFGPGTRLTVT.

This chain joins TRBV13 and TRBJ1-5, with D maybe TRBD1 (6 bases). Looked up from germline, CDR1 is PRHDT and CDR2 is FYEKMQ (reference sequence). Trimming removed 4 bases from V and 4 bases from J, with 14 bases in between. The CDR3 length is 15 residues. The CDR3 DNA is TGTGCCAGCAGCTCCCGGACAGAACGAAATCAGCCCCAGCATTTT. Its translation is CASSSRTERNQPQHF.

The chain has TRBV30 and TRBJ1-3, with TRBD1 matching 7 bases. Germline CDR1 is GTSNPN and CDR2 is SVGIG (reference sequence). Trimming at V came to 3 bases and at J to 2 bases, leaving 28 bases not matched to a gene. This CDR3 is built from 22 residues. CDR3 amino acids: CAWRLGVYRGQKTLGAGNTIYF. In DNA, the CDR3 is TGTGCCTGGAGGCTAGGGGTTTACAGGGGACAGAAGACTCTTGGCGCTGGAAACACCATATATTTT. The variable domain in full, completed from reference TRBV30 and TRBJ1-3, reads SQTIHQWPATLVQPVGSPLSLECTVEGTSNPNLYWYRQAAGRGLQLLFYSVGIGQISSEVPQNLSASRPQDRQFILSSKKLLLSDSGFYLCAWRLGVYRGQKTLGAGNTIYFGEGSWLTVV.

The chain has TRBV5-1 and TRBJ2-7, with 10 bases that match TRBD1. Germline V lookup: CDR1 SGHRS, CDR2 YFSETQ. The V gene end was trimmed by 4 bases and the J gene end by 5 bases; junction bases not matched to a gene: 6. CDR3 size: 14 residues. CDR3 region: CASSVGQGVNEQYF. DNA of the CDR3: TGCGCCAGCAGCGTTGGACAGGGGGTCAACGAGCAGTACTTC. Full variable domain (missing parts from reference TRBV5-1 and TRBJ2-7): KAGVTQTPRYLIKTRGQQVTLSCSPISGHRSVSWYQQTPGQGLQFLFEYFSETQRNKGNFPGRFSGRQFSNSRSEMNVSTLELGDSALYLCASSVGQGVNEQYFGPGTRLTVT.

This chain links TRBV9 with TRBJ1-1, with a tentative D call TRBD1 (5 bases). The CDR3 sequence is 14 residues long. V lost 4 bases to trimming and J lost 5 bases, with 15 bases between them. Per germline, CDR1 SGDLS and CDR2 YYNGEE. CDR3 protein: CASSRSGARTEAFF. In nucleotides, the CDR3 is TGTGCCAGCAGCAGGAGTGGGGCGCGGACTGAAGCTTTCTTT.

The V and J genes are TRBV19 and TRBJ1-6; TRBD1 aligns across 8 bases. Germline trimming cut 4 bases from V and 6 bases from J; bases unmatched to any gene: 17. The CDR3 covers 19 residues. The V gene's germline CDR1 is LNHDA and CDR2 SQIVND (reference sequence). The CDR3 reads CASSTRGQEFLAPNSPLHF. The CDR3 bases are TGTGCCAGTAGTACACGGGGACAGGAATTTCTTGCGCCTAATTCACCCCTCCACTTT.

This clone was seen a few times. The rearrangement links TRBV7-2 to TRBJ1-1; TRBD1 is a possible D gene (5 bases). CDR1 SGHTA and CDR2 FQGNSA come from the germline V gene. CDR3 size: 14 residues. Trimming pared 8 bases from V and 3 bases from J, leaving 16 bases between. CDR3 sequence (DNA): TGTGCCAGCCAGCTCCTGCAGGGTTACACTGAAGCTTTCTTT. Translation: CASQLLQGYTEAFF.

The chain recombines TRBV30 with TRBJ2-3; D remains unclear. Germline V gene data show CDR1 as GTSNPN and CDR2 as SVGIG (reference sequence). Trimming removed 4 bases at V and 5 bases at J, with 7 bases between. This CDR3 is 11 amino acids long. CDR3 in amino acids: CAWTIRDTQYF. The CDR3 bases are TGTGCCTGGACCATCAGAGATACGCAGTATTTT.

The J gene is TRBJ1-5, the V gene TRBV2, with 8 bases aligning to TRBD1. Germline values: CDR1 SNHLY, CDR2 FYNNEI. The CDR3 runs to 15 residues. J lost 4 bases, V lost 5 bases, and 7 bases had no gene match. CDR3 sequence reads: CASSRTGRGNQPQHF. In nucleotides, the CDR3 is TGTGCCAGCAGTAGGACAGGGAGGGGAAATCAGCCCCAGCATTTT.

This chain's CDR3 is CASSANQDYGYTF. In DNA, the CDR3 is TGTGCCAGCTCGGCCAATCAGGACTATGGCTACACCTTC. The chain is built from TRBV18 and TRBJ1-2, with D hard to call. Germline V CDR1 and CDR2: KGHSH, LQKENI. V gave up 6 bases and J gave up 3 bases, with 11 bases separating them. The CDR3 runs to 13 residues.

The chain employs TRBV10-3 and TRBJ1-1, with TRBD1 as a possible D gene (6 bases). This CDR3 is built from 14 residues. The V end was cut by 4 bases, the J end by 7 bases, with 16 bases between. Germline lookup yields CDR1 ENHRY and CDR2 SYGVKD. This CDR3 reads CAISGMREQGEAFF. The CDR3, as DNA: TGTGCCATCAGTGGCATGAGGGAACAGGGTGAAGCTTTCTTT.

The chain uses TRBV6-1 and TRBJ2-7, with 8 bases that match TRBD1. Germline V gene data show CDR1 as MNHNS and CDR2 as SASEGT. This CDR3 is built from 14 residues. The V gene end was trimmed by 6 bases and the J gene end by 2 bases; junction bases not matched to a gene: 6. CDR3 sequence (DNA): TGTGCCAGCAGCCGGGACAGGCCCACCTACGAGCAGTACTTC. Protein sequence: CASSRDRPTYEQYF.

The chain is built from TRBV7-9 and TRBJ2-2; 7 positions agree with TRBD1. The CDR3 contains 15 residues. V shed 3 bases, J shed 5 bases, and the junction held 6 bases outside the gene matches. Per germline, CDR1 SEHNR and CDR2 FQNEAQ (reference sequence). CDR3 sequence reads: CASSFSGTATGELFF. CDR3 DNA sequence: TGTGCCAGCAGCTTCTCCGGGACAGCAACCGGGGAGCTGTTTTTT.

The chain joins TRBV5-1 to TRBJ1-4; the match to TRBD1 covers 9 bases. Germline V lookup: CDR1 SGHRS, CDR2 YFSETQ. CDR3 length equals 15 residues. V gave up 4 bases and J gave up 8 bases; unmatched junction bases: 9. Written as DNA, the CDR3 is TGCGCCAGCAGCCGGGAGGGGACAGGGCAGGAAAAACTGTTTTTT. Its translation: CASSREGTGQEKLFF.

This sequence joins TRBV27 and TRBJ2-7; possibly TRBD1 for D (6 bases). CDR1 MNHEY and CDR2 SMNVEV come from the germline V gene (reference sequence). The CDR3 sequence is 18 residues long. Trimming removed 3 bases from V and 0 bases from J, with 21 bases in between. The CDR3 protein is CASSFGPSYGGHSYEQYF. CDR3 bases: TGTGCCAGCAGTTTTGGCCCCAGTTATGGGGGCCACTCCTACGAGCAGTACTTC.

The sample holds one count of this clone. The CDR3 sequence: CASSLGLDTEAFF. The CDR3 coding sequence is TGTGCCAGCAGCTTAGGGCTGGACACTGAAGCTTTCTTT. The chain carries TRBV7-6 and TRBJ1-1, with D uncertain. Germline CDR1 and CDR2: SGHVS and FNYEAQ. The CDR3 is 13 residues long. With 1 base removed from V and 3 bases from J, the gap between germline ends came to 6 bases.